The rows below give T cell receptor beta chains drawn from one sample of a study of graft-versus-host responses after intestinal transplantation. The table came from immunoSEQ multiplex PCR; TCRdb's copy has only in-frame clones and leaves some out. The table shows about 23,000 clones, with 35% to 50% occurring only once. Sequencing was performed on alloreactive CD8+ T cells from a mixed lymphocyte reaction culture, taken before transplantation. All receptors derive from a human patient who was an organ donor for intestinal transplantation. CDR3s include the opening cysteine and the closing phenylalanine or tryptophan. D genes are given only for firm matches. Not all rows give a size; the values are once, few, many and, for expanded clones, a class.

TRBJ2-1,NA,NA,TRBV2,CASSETEVSYNEQFF,TGTGCCAGCAGTGAAACGGAGGTCTCCTACAATGAGCAGTTCTTC
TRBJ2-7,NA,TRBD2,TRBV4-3,CASSLAGGPCHEQYF,TGCGCCAGCAGCCTAGCGGGAGGGCCATGCCACGAGCAGTACTTC
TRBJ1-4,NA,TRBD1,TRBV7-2,CASSFWHGTGAFANEKLFF,TGTGCCAGCAGCTTTTGGCACGGGACAGGGGCTTTTGCTAATGAAAAACTGTTTTTT
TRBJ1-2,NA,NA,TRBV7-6,CASSLFGYGYTF,TGTGCCAGCAGCTTATTCGGATATGGCTACACCTTC
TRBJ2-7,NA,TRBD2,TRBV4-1,CASSQEPLWGGAYEQYF,TGCGCCAGCAGCCAAGAGCCCCTTTGGGGGGGAGCCTACGAGCAGTACTTC
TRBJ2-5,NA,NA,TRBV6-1,CASSNLPREETQYF,TGTGCCAGCAGTAACCTCCCTCGGGAGGAGACCCAGTACTTC
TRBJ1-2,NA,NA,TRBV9,CASSVDPGYGYTF,TGTGCCAGCAGCGTAGATCCGGGGTATGGCTACACCTTC
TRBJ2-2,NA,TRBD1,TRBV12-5,CASGLTRDRVILATGELFF,TGTGCTAGTGGTTTGACCCGGGACAGGGTAATCTTGGCCACCGGGGAGCTGTTTTTT
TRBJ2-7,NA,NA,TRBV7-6,CASSPQGNYEQYF,TGTGCCAGCAGCCCCCAGGGAAACTACGAGCAGTACTTC
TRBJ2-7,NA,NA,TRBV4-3,CASSQESTYEQYF,TGCGCCAGCAGCCAAGAATCAACCTACGAGCAGTACTTC
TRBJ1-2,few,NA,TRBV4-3,CPKGTACYGYTF,TGCCCCAAGGGGACGGCTTGCTATGGCTACACCTTC
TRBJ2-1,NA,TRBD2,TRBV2,CASSRTSSNYNEQFF,TGTGCCAGCAGTAGGACTAGCTCGAACTACAATGAGCAGTTCTTC
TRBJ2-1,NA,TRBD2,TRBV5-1,CASSLSVAGGDHNEQFF,TGCGCCAGCAGCTTGTCGGTAGCGGGAGGGGACCACAATGAGCAGTTCTTC
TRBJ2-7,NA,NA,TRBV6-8,CASFASRCSYEQYF,TGTGCCAGCTTCGCTTCTCGGTGCTCCTACGAGCAGTACTTC
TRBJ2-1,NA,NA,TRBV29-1,CSVDWGQTYNEQFF,TGCAGCGTTGATTGGGGCCAGACCTACAATGAGCAGTTCTTC
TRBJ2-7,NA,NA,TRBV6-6,CASSSALGAYEQYF,TGTGCCAGCAGTTCCGCCCTAGGGGCCTACGAGCAGTACTTC
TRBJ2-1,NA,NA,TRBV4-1,CASSQRVGEQFF,TGCGCCAGCAGCCAGCGGGTTGGGGAGCAGTTCTTC
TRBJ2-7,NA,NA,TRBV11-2,CASSFFPDPFYEQYF,TGTGCCAGCAGCTTCTTCCCGGACCCCTTCTACGAGCAGTACTTC
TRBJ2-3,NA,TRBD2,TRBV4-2,CASSQDTWTSGIGVSTDTQYF,TGTGCCAGCAGCCAAGATACCTGGACTAGCGGGATAGGGGTTTCCACAGATACGCAGTATTTT
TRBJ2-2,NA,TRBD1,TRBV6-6,CASKTGWGDTGELFF,TGTGCCAGCAAGACAGGGTGGGGCGACACCGGGGAGCTGTTTTTT
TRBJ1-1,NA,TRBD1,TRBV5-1,CASSPGTGLGYTEAFF,TGCGCCAGCAGCCCGGGGACAGGGCTGGGGTACACTGAAGCTTTCTTT
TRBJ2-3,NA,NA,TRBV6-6,CASSGRGTRDTQYF,TGTGCCAGCAGTGGACGGGGAACCCGAGATACGCAGTATTTT
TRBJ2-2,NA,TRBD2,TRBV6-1,CASRAGVTGELFF,TGTGCCAGCCGAGCGGGAGTCACCGGGGAGCTGTTTTTT
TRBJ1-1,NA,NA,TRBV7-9,CASSLESRGRVGTEAFF,TGTGCCAGCAGCTTAGAGTCCAGGGGACGTGTCGGCACTGAAGCTTTCTTT
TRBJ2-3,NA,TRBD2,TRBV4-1,CASSQVSTSGTDTQYF,TGCGCCAGCAGCCAAGTATCTACTAGCGGCACAGATACGCAGTATTTT
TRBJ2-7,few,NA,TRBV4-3,CASSLRDGYEQYF,TGCGCCAGCAGCCTCAGGGACGGCTACGAGCAGTACTTC
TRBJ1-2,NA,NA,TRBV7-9,CAPEPGPYDGYTF,TGTGCCCCGGAGCCGGGCCCATATGATGGCTACACCTTC
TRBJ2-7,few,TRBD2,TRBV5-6,CASSNSGLAGGRGEQYF,TGTGCCAGCAGTAACTCGGGACTAGCGGGAGGAAGGGGCGAGCAGTACTTC
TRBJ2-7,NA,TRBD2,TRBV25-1,CARRTSGRPTYEQYF,TGTGCCAGAAGGACTAGCGGGAGACCTACCTACGAGCAGTACTTC
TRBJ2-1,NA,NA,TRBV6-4,CASSPPGPDNEQFF,TGTGCCAGCAGTCCACCCGGGCCCGACAATGAGCAGTTCTTC
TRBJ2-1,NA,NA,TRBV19,CASSEGLMWGEQFF,TGTGCCAGTAGTGAGGGACTGATGTGGGGTGAGCAGTTCTTC
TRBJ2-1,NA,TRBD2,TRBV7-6,CASSSTLAGGPHNEQFF,TGTGCCAGCAGCTCGACTCTAGCGGGAGGGCCCCACAATGAGCAGTTCTTC
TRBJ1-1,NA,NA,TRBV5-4,CASSQDPGTEAFF,TGTGCCAGCAGCCAAGATCCAGGAACTGAAGCTTTCTTT
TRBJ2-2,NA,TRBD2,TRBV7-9,CASSSTSGNTGELFF,TGTGCCAGCAGCTCGACTAGCGGGAACACCGGGGAGCTGTTTTTT
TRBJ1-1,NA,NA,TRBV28,CASSLGTWNTEAFF,TGTGCCAGCAGTTTAGGAACATGGAACACTGAAGCTTTCTTT
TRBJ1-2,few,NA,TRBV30,CAWSHTWGDGYTF,TGTGCCTGGAGTCATACTTGGGGAGACGGCTACACCTTC
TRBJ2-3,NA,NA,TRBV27,CASIYTRVGTDTQYF,TGTGCCAGCATTTACACGAGAGTTGGCACAGATACGCAGTATTTT
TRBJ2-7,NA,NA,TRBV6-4,CASSYVGGESYEQYF,TGTGCCAGCAGTTACGTCGGGGGAGAGTCCTACGAGCAGTACTTC
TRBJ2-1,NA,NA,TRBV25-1,CASSEYRIPYNEQFF,TGTGCCAGCAGTGAATACAGGATCCCCTACAATGAGCAGTTCTTC
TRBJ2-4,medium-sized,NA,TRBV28,CASSFNPADNLLAKNIQYF,TGTGCCAGCAGTTTTAATCCGGCAGACAACCTGTTAGCCAAAAACATTCAGTACTTC
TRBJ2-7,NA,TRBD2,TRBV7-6,CASSSPGLALEQYF,TGTGCCAGCAGCTCACCGGGACTAGCGCTCGAGCAGTACTTC
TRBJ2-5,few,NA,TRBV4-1,CASSQAGVETQYF,TGCGCCAGCAGCCAAGCGGGAGTAGAGACCCAGTACTTC
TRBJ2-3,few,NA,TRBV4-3,CASSQDAGMGTDTQYF,TGCGCCAGCAGCCAAGATGCAGGGATGGGCACAGATACGCAGTATTTT
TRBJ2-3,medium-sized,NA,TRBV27,CASSFGYSSTDTQYF,TGTGCCAGCAGTTTCGGGTATAGTAGCACAGATACGCAGTATTTT
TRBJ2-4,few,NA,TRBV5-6,CASSLVSGGSIQYF,TGTGCCAGCAGCTTGGTTTCTGGGGGGAGCATTCAGTACTTC
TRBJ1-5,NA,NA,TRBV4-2,CASSQVGVYSNQPQHF,TGTGCCAGCAGCCAAGTTGGCGTTTATAGCAATCAGCCCCAGCATTTT
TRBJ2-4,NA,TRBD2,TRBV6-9,CASPLAGIKNIQYF,TGTGCCAGCCCGCTAGCGGGGATCAAAAACATTCAGTACTTC
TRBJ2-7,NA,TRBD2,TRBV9,CASSVVLAGERPYEQYF,TGTGCCAGCAGCGTAGTACTAGCGGGAGAGAGACCCTACGAGCAGTACTTC
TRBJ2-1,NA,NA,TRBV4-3,CASSQGQAYNEQFF,TGCGCCAGCAGCCAAGGGCAGGCCTACAATGAGCAGTTCTTC
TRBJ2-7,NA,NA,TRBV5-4,CASSLSLLGREGAISEQYF,TGTGCCAGCAGCTTGTCTCTATTGGGGCGGGAAGGGGCAATTTCCGAGCAGTACTTC
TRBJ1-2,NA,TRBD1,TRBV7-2,CASSLYRGFDYGYTF,TGTGCCAGCAGCTTGTACAGGGGGTTCGACTATGGCTACACCTTC
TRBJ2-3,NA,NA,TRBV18,CASSPTRNTQYF,TGTGCCAGCTCACCAACTAGAAATACGCAGTATTTT
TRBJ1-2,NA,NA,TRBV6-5,CASSYSEYYGYTF,TGTGCCAGCAGTTACTCAGAGTACTATGGCTACACCTTC
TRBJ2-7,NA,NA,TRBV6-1,CASGDGTYEQYF,TGTGCCAGCGGGGACGGGACCTACGAGCAGTACTTC
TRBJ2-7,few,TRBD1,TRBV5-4,CASSAGQGLDEQYF,TGTGCCAGCAGCGCGGGACAGGGTTTAGACGAGCAGTACTTC
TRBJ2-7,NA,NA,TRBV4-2,CASSLQEGYEQYF,TGTGCCAGCAGCCTTCAGGAGGGTTACGAGCAGTACTTC
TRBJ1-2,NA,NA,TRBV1,CTSSVIGVRKTYGYTF,TGCACCAGCAGCGTTATCGGTGTGCGAAAGACCTATGGCTACACCTTC
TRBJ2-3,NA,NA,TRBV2,CASSEWRFVDTQYF,TGTGCCAGCAGTGAATGGCGGTTCGTAGATACGCAGTATTTT
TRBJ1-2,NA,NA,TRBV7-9,CASSYPPGGYGYTF,TGTGCCAGCAGCTACCCTCCCGGGGGCTATGGCTACACCTTC